This passage covers 30 T cell receptor beta chains from one sample sequenced in a study of blood T cell repertoires in COVID-19. Sequencing used immunoSEQ multiplex PCR; TCRdb keeps in-frame clones, though not all of them. The sample carries around 150,000 clones, around 81% recorded once. The sample taken for sequencing was peripheral blood. Every receptor here comes from a man aged 55 to 70 with active or convalescent COVID-19.

This clone has only a few counts. The CDR3 is CASSLGSGGALGTGELFF. CDR3 bases: TGCGCCAGCAGCTTGGGATCGGGGGGCGCGTTGGGCACCGGGGAGCTGTTTTTT. V usage is TRBV5-1 and J usage is TRBJ2-2, with D perhaps TRBD2 (7 bases). This CDR3 region has 18 residues. Germline V gene data show CDR1 as SGHRS and CDR2 as YFSETQ. V was clipped by 0 bases and J by 4 bases, with 19 bases between them.

CDR3 amino acids: CASSFPGGMGTEAFF. CDR3 bases: TGTGCCAGCAGTTTCCCAGGGGGGATGGGCACTGAAGCTTTCTTT. This sequence joins TRBV28 and TRBJ1-1; the match to TRBD1 covers 7 bases. V shed 3 bases, J shed 4 bases, and the junction held 8 bases outside the gene matches. This CDR3 comprises 15 residues. Germline V gene lookup returns CDR1 MDHEN and CDR2 SYDVKM. Full variable domain (rest looked up from reference TRBV28 and TRBJ1-1): DVKVTQSSRYLVKRTGEKVFLECVQDMDHENMFWYRQDPGLGLRLIYFSYDVKMKEKGDIPEGYSVSREKKERFSLILESASTNQTSMYLCASSFPGGMGTEAFFGQGTRLTVV.

V gene TRBV2 combines with J gene TRBJ2-1; D not certain. This CDR3 spans 12 amino acids. Trimming removed 3 bases from V and 9 bases from J, with 9 bases in between. Germline-derived CDR1 and CDR2 are SNHLY and FYNNEI. The CDR3 here is CASSDGAIEQFF. CDR3 sequence (DNA): TGTGCCAGCAGTGACGGTGCTATTGAGCAGTTCTTC.

As to this clone: At one of its ends the junction is not consistent with the germline gene, which may arise from a read error. For the CDR3, the DNA is TGTGCCAGCAGGTTGGGGGGCCTTTTCTATGGCTACACCTTC. This codes for CASRLGGLFYGYTF. V and J are TRBV5-8 and TRBJ1-2; TRBD1 might be the D (6 bases). The CDR3 contains 14 residues. Germline V gene sequence: CDR1 SGHTS, CDR2 YDEGEE. Based on the CDR3 plus reference TRBV5-8 and TRBJ1-2, the full variable domain is EAGVTQSPTHLIKTRGQQATLRCSPISGHTSVYWYQQALGLGLQFLLWYDEGEERNRGNFPPRFSGRQFPNYSSELNVNALELEDSALYLCASRLGGLFYGYTFGSGTRLTVV.

The V gene is TRBV5-6, the J gene TRBJ1-2; 9 nucleotides agree with TRBD1. The V gene's germline CDR1 is SGHDT and CDR2 YYEEEE. The CDR3 totals 14 residues. The ends lost 4 bases at V and 1 base at J; junction bases unmatched: 2. Written as DNA, the CDR3 is TGTGCCAGCAGCGAGGACAGGGGTAACTATGGCTACACCTTC. Translation gives CASSEDRGNYGYTF.

This clone was seen more than once but under ten times. The chain recombines TRBV20-1 with TRBJ1-2; D is undetermined. The germline CDR1 and CDR2 sequences are DFQATT and SNEGSKA (reference sequence). The CDR3 length is 10 residues. The germline V and J ends were trimmed by 5 bases and 8 bases, with 9 bases remaining between them. The CDR3 sequence: CSAGRSGYTF. Written as DNA, the CDR3 is TGCAGTGCTGGCAGGTCCGGCTACACCTTC.

J is TRBJ1-2 and V is TRBV7-9; possible D gene TRBD1, 6 bases. The germline gives CDR1 SEHNR, CDR2 FQNEAQ (reference sequence). Trimming took 4 bases from V and 3 from J, leaving 9 bases between them. The CDR3 is made up of 13 amino acids. CDR3 sequence: CASSSSGDYGYTF. CDR3 in DNA: TGTGCCAGCAGCTCCTCAGGGGACTATGGCTACACCTTC.

This clone was found a few times. The CDR3: CASSLGQDNSPLHF. The CDR3, as DNA: TGTGCCAGCTCACTGGGACAGGATAATTCACCCCTCCACTTT. The chain couples TRBV18 to TRBJ1-6, with 8 bases matching TRBD1. Germline V CDR1 and CDR2: KGHSH, LQKENI. The CDR3 consists of 14 residues. V lost 4 bases, J lost 5 bases, and 1 base stayed unmatched.

The rearrangement joins TRBV7-9 to TRBJ1-1, with D uncertain. This CDR3 spans 13 amino acids. CDR1 is SEHNR and CDR2 is FQNEAQ in the germline V gene (reference sequence). The germline V and J ends were trimmed by 3 bases and 1 base, with 6 bases remaining between them. CDR3 sequence reads: CASSFYPNTEAFF. The CDR3 coding sequence is TGTGCCAGCAGCTTTTATCCGAACACTGAAGCTTTCTTT.

V gene TRBV28 combines with J gene TRBJ1-5; a possible D gene is TRBD1 (6 bases). Germline V gives CDR1 MDHEN, CDR2 SYDVKM. The ends were cut back, 7 bases at V and 0 bases at J, with 22 bases in the middle. The CDR3 contains 18 residues. The CDR3 sequence is CASTKTGLIINSNQPQHF. The CDR3 DNA reads as TGTGCCAGCACCAAGACAGGCCTGATTATCAATAGCAATCAGCCCCAGCATTTT.

There are a few counts of this clone. J is TRBJ1-1 and V is TRBV5-4, with D perhaps TRBD1 (6 bases). Germline V gene lookup returns CDR1 SGHNT and CDR2 YYREEE (reference sequence). The CDR3 extends over 18 amino acids. Trimming took 0 bases from V and 6 from J, leaving 24 bases between them. The DNA for the CDR3 is TGTGCCAGCAGCTTGGGTTCATTGACAGGAATCTCGAGCGCTGAAGCTTTCTTT. This translates into CASSLGSLTGISSAEAFF.

The J gene is TRBJ2-5, the V gene TRBV9; 13 bases line up with TRBD2. Germline assignment: CDR1 SGDLS and CDR2 YYNGEE. This CDR3 has 15 residues. V gave up 3 bases and J gave up 3 bases; unmatched junction bases: 2. Written as DNA, the CDR3 is TGTGCCAGCAGCGCCGGGACTAGCGGGGAAGAGACCCAGTACTTC. Its translation is CASSAGTSGEETQYF.

J is TRBJ1-1 and V is TRBV6-5; D remains ambiguous. Germline loops: CDR1 MNHEY, CDR2 SVGAGI. The CDR3 is made up of 13 amino acids. Trimming shortened V by 8 bases and J by 1 base, and 11 bases separated the two germline ends. This CDR3 reads CASRWERNTEAFF. As DNA, the CDR3 is TGTGCCAGCCGATGGGAGCGGAACACTGAAGCTTTCTTT.

This rearrangement joins TRBV9 to TRBJ2-3; no clear D. The CDR3 is 13 residues long. The V and J ends lost 3 bases and 2 bases respectively, with 7 bases between them. CDR1 SGDLS and CDR2 YYNGEE come from the germline V gene. Here the CDR3 DNA reads TGTGCCAGCAGCGCTCTTAACACAGATACGCAGTATTTT. Protein sequence: CASSALNTDTQYF.

The chain employs TRBV19 and TRBJ2-1; no definite D call. The V end was cut by 6 bases, the J end by 9 bases, with 12 bases between. Looked up from germline, CDR1 is LNHDA and CDR2 is SQIVND (reference sequence). The CDR3 spans 12 residues. CDR3 loop: CASSSRRSEQFF. In DNA form, the CDR3 reads TGTGCCAGTAGCTCTCGTCGTAGTGAGCAGTTCTTC. Complete variable domain (other parts from reference TRBV19 and TRBJ2-1): DGGITQSPKYLFRKEGQNVTLSCEQNLNHDAMYWYRQDPGQGLRLIYYSQIVNDFQKGDIAEGYSVSREKKESFPLTVTSAQKNPTAFYLCASSSRRSEQFFGPGTRLTVL.

The chain employs TRBV7-9 and TRBJ2-1; D remains ambiguous. CDR3 length: 14 residues. From germline, CDR1 is SEHNR and CDR2 FQNEAQ (reference sequence). V was cut by 3 bases and J by 6 bases, with 12 bases left in between. The CDR3 loop is CASSFVPLFNEQFF. The CDR3 coding sequence is TGTGCCAGCAGCTTTGTCCCTTTGTTCAATGAGCAGTTCTTC.

This chain uses TRBV18 with TRBJ2-7; D remains ambiguous. The CDR3 loop spans 13 amino acids. Trimming removed 3 bases from V and 1 base from J, with 7 bases in between. Germline CDR1 reads KGHSH; CDR2 reads LQKENI. The CDR3 sequence is CASSPFQSYEQYF. The CDR3 DNA sequence: TGTGCCAGCTCACCTTTCCAGTCCTACGAGCAGTACTTC.

The CDR3 DNA reads as TGTGCCAGCAGTACACAGGGGCGGACTGAAGCTTTCTTT. Its protein is CASSTQGRTEAFF. The chain joins TRBV16 to TRBJ1-1, with 7 bases lining up with TRBD1. V lost 6 bases, J lost 5 bases, and 6 bases stayed unmatched. The germline gives CDR1 KGHSY, CDR2 FQNENV. The CDR3 spans 13 residues.

The chain joins TRBV5-1 to TRBJ2-1, with 8 bases aligning to TRBD1. Per the germline V gene, CDR1 is SGHRS and CDR2 is YFSETQ. The CDR3 is made up of 12 amino acids. Trimming cost V 4 bases and J 9 bases; bases outside gene matches: 3. The CDR3 DNA sequence: TGCGCCAGCAGCCCGACAGGGGTTGAGCAGTTCTTC. Translation gives CASSPTGVEQFF.

The V call is TRBV23-1, the J call TRBJ2-1, with TRBD2 identical over 7 bases. TRBV23-1 is placed among ORFs of uncertain function. Trimming at V came to 6 bases and at J to 3 bases, leaving 17 bases not matched to a gene. The CDR3 contains 18 residues. For the CDR3, the DNA is TGCGCCAGCAGCGCCGACGGCGGGGCTAAGCGGGGCTACAATGAGCAGTTCTTC. It specifies CASSADGGAKRGYNEQFF.

This clone was seen more than once but under ten times. V is TRBV7-9 and J is TRBJ1-1, with D possibly matching TRBD1 (5 bases). The V and J ends lost 1 base and 5 bases respectively, with 8 bases between them. The CDR3 totals 13 residues. Germline lookup yields CDR1 SEHNR and CDR2 FQNEAQ (reference sequence). The CDR3 loop is CASSLDGGTEAFF. The CDR3 nucleotides read TGTGCCAGCAGCTTAGATGGGGGGACTGAAGCTTTCTTT.

This chain joins TRBV7-9 and TRBJ1-6, with 7 bases identical to TRBD1. The J segment lost 7 bases and the V segment lost 4 bases, leaving 10 bases of the junction unmatched. CDR1 and CDR2 (germline): SEHNR, FQNEAQ (reference sequence). The CDR3 is 16 residues long. CDR3 nucleotide sequence: TGTGCCAGCAGCTCTGATTTGACAGGGACAAATTCACCCCTCCACTTT. This translates into CASSSDLTGTNSPLHF.

The J gene is TRBJ2-3, the V gene TRBV6-5; TRBD1 aligns across 7 bases. CDR3 length: 13 residues. Looked up from germline, CDR1 is MNHEY and CDR2 is SVGAGI. The V gene end was trimmed by 8 bases and the J gene end by 4 bases; junction bases not matched to a gene: 6. The CDR3 nucleotides are TGTGCCAGCCAACGGGACAGCTCAGATACGCAGTATTTT. It translates to CASQRDSSDTQYF.

J is TRBJ1-5 and V is TRBV24-1; D gene unclear. From germline, CDR1 is KGHDR and CDR2 SFDVKD. This CDR3 is built from 13 residues. The V and J ends lost 1 base and 6 bases respectively, with 6 bases between them. CDR3 DNA: TGTGCCACCAGTGATTTCGGTTCTCAGCCCCAGCATTTT. It is translated as CATSDFGSQPQHF.

The V gene is TRBV5-1, the J gene TRBJ2-5; the D is unclear. The germline V gene has CDR1 SGHRS and CDR2 YFSETQ. The CDR3 consists of 15 residues. Trimming shortened V by 0 bases and J by 0 bases, and 9 bases separated the two germline ends. CDR3 DNA sequence: TGCGCCAGCAGCTTGGCCGGTATCCACCAAGAGACCCAGTACTTC. The encoded protein is CASSLAGIHQETQYF.

V and J are TRBV5-1 and TRBJ2-2; 8 bases match TRBD1. The CDR3 is 15 residues long. With 4 bases clipped from V and 1 base from J, the junction kept 3 bases outside the gene matches. CDR1 is SGHRS and CDR2 is YFSETQ in the germline V gene. CDR3: CASSRGQVNTGELFF. For the CDR3, the DNA is TGCGCCAGCAGCAGGGGACAGGTGAACACCGGGGAGCTGTTTTTT.

This clone showed up many times. This chain uses TRBV11-2 with TRBJ1-2; TRBD1 aligns across 10 bases. This CDR3 region has 14 residues. Germline loops: CDR1 SGHAT, CDR2 FQNNGV. V lost 5 bases, J lost 6 bases, and 6 bases stayed unmatched. The CDR3 region is CASSRGQGEDGYTF. In nucleotides, the CDR3 is TGTGCCAGCAGCCGCGGACAGGGGGAGGATGGCTACACCTTC.

V usage is TRBV3-1 (or the pseudogene TRBV3-2) and J usage is TRBJ2-1; D unclear. This CDR3 is built from 12 residues. Germline values: CDR1 LGHDT, CDR2 YNNKEL (reference sequence). Trimming shortened V by 6 bases and J by 5 bases, and 8 bases separated the two germline ends. CDR3 DNA: TGTGCCAGCAGAGAGAATCACAATGAGCAGTTCTTC. It yields the protein CASRENHNEQFF.

V gene TRBV19 combines with J gene TRBJ1-2; perhaps TRBD1 as D (5 bases). The CDR3 spans 14 residues. Per the germline V gene, CDR1 is LNHDA and CDR2 is SQIVND (reference sequence). Trimming left V 7 bases short and J 2 bases short, with 14 bases between. This CDR3 is CASTQLQGNYGYTF. The CDR3 DNA reads TGTGCCAGTACTCAACTCCAGGGAAACTATGGCTACACCTTC.

The V and J genes are TRBV28 and TRBJ2-3; tentative D call: TRBD1 (6 bases). V lost 6 bases and J 4 bases, leaving 23 bases between the germline ends. CDR3 length: 17 residues. Germline CDR1 MDHEN, CDR2 SYDVKM. The DNA of the CDR3 is TGTGCCAGCAGGCCAGCCCGGATCGGAGCAGGGGCAGATACGCAGTATTTT. The encoded protein is CASRPARIGAGADTQYF.